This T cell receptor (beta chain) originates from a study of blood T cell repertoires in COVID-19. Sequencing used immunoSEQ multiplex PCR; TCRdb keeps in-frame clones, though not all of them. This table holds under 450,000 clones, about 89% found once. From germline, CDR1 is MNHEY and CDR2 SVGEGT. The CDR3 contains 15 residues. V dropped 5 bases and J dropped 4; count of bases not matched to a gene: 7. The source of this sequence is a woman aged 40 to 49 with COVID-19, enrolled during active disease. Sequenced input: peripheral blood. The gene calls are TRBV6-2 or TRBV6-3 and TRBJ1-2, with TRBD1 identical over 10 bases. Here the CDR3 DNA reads TGTGCCAGCAGTCGTACGACAGGGGGCATCTATGGCTACACCTTC. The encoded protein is CASSRTTGGIYGYTF.